These 13 T cell receptor beta chains originate from one sample sequenced in a study of vaccination and CD4 T cells after COVID-19. The assay that was used to sequence DNA from cultured CD4+ T cells was the Oncomine TCR Beta short-read assay. TCRdb passed the PCR reads through MiXCR, listing each CDR3 protein once. This sample yields approximately 6,400 distinct CDR3 sequences, of which around four fifths are seen a single time; roughly a fifth belongs to the top ten. Treatment of the sample: approximately nine-day PBMC culture with coronavirus spike peptide pools or control peptides (ViraFEST assay). For these TCRs, the target antigens are not known. Sequencing was done on a sample of CD4+ T cells from blood, cultured in vitro. These receptors came from a human donor who had recovered from COVID-19.

This rearrangement joins TRBV29-1 to TRBJ1-1; D uncertain. Germline V gene lookup returns CDR1 SQVTM and CDR2 ANQGSEA. The CDR3 sequence is 13 residues long. V was clipped by 6 bases and J by 2 bases, with 13 bases between them. The CDR3 region is CSVAWGFNTEAFF. Written as DNA, the CDR3 is TGCAGCGTCGCGTGGGGATTTAACACTGAAGCTTTCTTT.

The chain employs TRBV24-1 and TRBJ2-1; 9 bases agree with TRBD1. Trimming removed 4 bases from V and 3 bases from J; junction bases left unmatched: 6. This CDR3 contains 16 residues. The germline gives CDR1 KGHDR, CDR2 SFDVKD. CDR3 DNA: TGTGCCACCAGTGAAGGGACAGGGCGGAACTACAATGAGCAGTTCTTC. It is translated as CATSEGTGRNYNEQFF.

Here the CDR3 DNA reads TGTGCCAGCAGCTTAGGACCCAGGGGTGTAGTTAGGACCCAGCAAGAGACCCAGTACTTC. It translates to CASSLGPRGVVRTQQETQYF. The genes are TRBV7-8 and TRBJ2-5; perhaps TRBD1 as D (6 bases). The germline gives CDR1 SGHVS, CDR2 FQNEAQ. The V and J ends lost 1 base and 2 bases respectively, with 26 bases between them. This CDR3 comprises 20 residues.

The chain has TRBV19 and TRBJ1-2; TRBD1 matches 12 bases. CDR3 size: 13 residues. CDR1 and CDR2 (germline): LNHDA, SQIVND (reference sequence). J was trimmed by 8 bases and V by 6 bases; bases with no gene match: 4. CDR3 nucleotides: TGTGCCAGTAGGGGACAGGGGGCGCGGGGCTACACCTTC. This gives the protein CASRGQGARGYTF.

The chain has TRBV19 and TRBJ1-5, with D possibly matching TRBD1 (5 bases). CDR1 is LNHDA, CDR2 SQIVND, per germline (reference sequence). Trimming left V 5 bases short and J 4 bases short, with 12 bases between. This CDR3 spans 14 amino acids. The chain's CDR3 is CASSSWGGNQPQHF. In nucleotides, the CDR3 is TGTGCCAGTAGTTCTTGGGGGGGGAATCAGCCCCAGCATTTT.

Relative to its sample, this clonotype is large (0.1 to 1%). The chain uses TRBV10-3 and TRBJ2-1; 10 bases are shared with TRBD2. Germline CDR1 is ENHRY and CDR2 is SYGVKD. With V trimmed by 11 bases and J by 8 bases, 9 bases remained unmatched. The CDR3 is 13 residues long. The chain's CDR3 is CALGPAGGDEQFF. For the CDR3, the DNA is TGTGCCCTAGGGCCAGCGGGGGGGGATGAGCAGTTCTTC.

The chain has TRBV12-3 or TRBV12-4 and TRBJ1-3; 7 positions agree with TRBD1. The trim removed 6 bases at V and 2 bases at J, leaving 4 bases unmatched. The length of the CDR3 is 14 residues. CDR3 protein: CASRPTGAGNTIYF. The CDR3 DNA reads as TGTGCCAGCAGACCTACAGGGGCTGGAAACACCATATATTTT.

This rearrangement joins TRBV20-1 to TRBJ2-2, with 12 nucleotides matching TRBD2. Germline CDR1 reads DFQATT; CDR2 reads SNEGSKA (reference sequence). Losses at the gene ends were 5 bases for V and 5 bases for J; bases not matched to a gene: 3. CDR3 size: 14 residues. The CDR3 sequence is CSAWTSGTTGELFF. In nucleotides, the CDR3 is TGCAGTGCTTGGACTAGCGGGACTACCGGGGAGCTGTTTTTT.

Concerning this clonotype itself: This CDR3 is missing its conserved last phenylalanine or tryptophan, likely due to a read error. The gene calls are TRBV19 and TRBJ1-2, with 7 nucleotides matching TRBD1. The length of the CDR3 is 14 residues. V was pared by 5 bases and J by 3 bases, with 6 bases of the junction left unmatched. CDR1 is LNHDA, CDR2 SQIVND, per germline (reference sequence). For the CDR3, the DNA is TGTGCCAGTAGTCCGGGGCAGGGGGACTATGGCTACACCCTC. Its translation is CASSPGQGDYGYTL.

The J gene is TRBJ1-1, the V gene TRBV6-1; the D is unclear. Germline V lookup: CDR1 MNHNS, CDR2 SASEGT. Trimming removed 3 bases from V and 13 bases from J, with 12 bases in between. The CDR3 totals 11 residues. The CDR3 sequence is CASSEGNTNFF. As DNA, the CDR3 is TGTGCCAGCAGTGAGGGGAACACTAATTTCTTT.

Judged by abundance, this clonotype is large. The chain carries TRBV7-2 and TRBJ1-5; D uncertain. The CDR3 spans 13 residues. V lost 5 bases, J lost 5 bases, and 10 bases lay in between. Germline V CDR1 and CDR2: SGHTA, FQGNSA. The CDR3 DNA follows: TGTGCCAGCAGCATTCGCGGCGATCAGCCCCAGCATTTT. Residues: CASSIRGDQPQHF.

The genes are TRBV19 and TRBJ2-5; 10 nucleotides line up with TRBD1. The V gene's germline CDR1 is LNHDA and CDR2 SQIVND (reference sequence). The CDR3 extends over 16 amino acids. J was trimmed by 4 bases and V by 4 bases; bases with no gene match: 9. CDR3 loop: CASSTGPGQGTETQYF. The CDR3 nucleotides read TGTGCCAGTAGTACGGGGCCGGGACAGGGGACAGAGACCCAGTACTTC.

This clonotype was detected only once. The V gene is TRBV11-3, the J gene TRBJ2-5, with D possibly matching TRBD1 (6 bases). The V gene's germline CDR1 is SGHNT and CDR2 YENEEA. V was pared by 6 bases and J by 3 bases, with 8 bases between. There are 12 residues in the CDR3. This CDR3 reads CASSEGEETQYF. CDR3 nucleotides: TGTGCCAGCAGTGAGGGGGAAGAGACCCAGTACTTC.